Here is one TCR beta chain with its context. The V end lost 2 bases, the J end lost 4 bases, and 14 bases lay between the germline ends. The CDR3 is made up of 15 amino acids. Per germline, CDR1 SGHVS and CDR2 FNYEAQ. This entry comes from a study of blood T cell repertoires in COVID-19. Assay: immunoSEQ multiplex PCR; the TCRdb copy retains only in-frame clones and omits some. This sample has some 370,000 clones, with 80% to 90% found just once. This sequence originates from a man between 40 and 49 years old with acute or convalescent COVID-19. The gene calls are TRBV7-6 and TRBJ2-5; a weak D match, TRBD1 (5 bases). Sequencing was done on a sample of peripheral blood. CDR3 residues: CASSLRTRSGETQYF. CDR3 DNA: TGTGCCAGCAGCTTACGGACAAGATCGGGAGAGACCCAGTACTTC.